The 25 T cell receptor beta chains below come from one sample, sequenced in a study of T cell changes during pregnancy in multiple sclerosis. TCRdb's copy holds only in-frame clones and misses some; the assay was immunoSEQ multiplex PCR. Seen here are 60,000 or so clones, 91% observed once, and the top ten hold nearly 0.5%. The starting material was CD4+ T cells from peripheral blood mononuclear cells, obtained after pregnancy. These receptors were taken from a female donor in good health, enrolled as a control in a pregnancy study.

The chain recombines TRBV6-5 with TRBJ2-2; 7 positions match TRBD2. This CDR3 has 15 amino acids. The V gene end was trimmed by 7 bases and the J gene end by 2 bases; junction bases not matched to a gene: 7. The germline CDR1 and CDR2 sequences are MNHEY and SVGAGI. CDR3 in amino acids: CASTLGGVNTGELFF. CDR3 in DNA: TGTGCCAGCACCCTTGGGGGGGTAAACACCGGGGAGCTGTTTTTT.

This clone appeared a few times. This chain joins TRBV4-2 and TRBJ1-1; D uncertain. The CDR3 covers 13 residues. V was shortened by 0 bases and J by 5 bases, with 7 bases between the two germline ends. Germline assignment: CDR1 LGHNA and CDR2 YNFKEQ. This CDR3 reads CASSQDRGTEAFF. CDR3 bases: TGTGCCAGCAGCCAAGATCGCGGGACTGAAGCTTTCTTT.

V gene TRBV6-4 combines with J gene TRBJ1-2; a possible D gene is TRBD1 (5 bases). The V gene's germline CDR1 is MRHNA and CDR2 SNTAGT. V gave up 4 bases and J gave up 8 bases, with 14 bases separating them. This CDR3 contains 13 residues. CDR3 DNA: TGTGCCAGCAGTGCGTCAGGGAACGGGGGCTACACCTTC. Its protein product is CASSASGNGGYTF.

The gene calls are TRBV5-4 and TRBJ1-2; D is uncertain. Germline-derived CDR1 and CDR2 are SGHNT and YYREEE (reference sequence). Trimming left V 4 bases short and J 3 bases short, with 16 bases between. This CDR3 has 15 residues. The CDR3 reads CASSGDRGGHYGYTF. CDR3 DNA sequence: TGTGCCAGCAGCGGAGATCGCGGTGGCCACTATGGCTACACCTTC.

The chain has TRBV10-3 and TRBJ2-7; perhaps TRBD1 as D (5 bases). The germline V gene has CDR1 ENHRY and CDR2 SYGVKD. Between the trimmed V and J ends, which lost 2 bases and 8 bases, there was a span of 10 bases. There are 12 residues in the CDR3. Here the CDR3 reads CAISEGQGQQYF. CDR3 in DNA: TGTGCCATCAGTGAGGGCCAGGGTCAGCAGTACTTC.

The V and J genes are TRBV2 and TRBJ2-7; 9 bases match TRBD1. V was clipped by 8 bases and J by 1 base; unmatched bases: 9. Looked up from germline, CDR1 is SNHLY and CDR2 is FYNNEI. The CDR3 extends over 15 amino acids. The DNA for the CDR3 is TGTGCCAGCTCAGCCGGGACAGGGATTTCCTACGAGCAGTACTTC. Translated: CASSAGTGISYEQYF.

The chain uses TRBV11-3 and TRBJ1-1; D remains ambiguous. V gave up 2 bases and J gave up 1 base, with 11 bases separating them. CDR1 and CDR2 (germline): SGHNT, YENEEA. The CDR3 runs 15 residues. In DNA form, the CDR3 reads TGTGCCAGCAGCTTAAGCGGGATGGGGAACACTGAAGCTTTCTTT. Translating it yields CASSLSGMGNTEAFF.

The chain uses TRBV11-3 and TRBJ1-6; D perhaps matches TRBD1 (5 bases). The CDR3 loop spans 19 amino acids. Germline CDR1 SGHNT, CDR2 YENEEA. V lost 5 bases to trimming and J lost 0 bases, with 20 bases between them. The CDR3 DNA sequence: TGTGCCAGCAGCCACCCCAGGGAAACAGCGAGCTCCTATAATTCACCCCTCCACTTT. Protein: CASSHPRETASSYNSPLHF. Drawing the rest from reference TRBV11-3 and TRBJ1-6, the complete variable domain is EAGVVQSPRYKIIEKKQPVAFWCNPISGHNTLYWYLQNLGQGPELLIRYENEEAVDDSQLPKDRFSAERLKGVDSTLKIQPAELGDSAVYLCASSHPRETASSYNSPLHFGNGTRLTVT.

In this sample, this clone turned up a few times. The CDR3 DNA follows: TGTGCCAGCAGCTTAACCGGGGGGGTAGGTCCAGATACGCAGTATTTT. Translation: CASSLTGGVGPDTQYF. The chain links TRBV7-2 to TRBJ2-3; 8 bases agree with TRBD2. V gave up 2 bases and J gave up 4 bases; unmatched junction bases: 8. The CDR3 consists of 16 residues. Germline V gives CDR1 SGHTA, CDR2 FQGNSA.

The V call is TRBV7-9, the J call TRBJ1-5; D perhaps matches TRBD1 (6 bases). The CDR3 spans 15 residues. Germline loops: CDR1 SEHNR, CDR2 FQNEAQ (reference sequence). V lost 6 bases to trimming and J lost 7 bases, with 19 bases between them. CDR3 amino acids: CASSSQGLGAQPQHF. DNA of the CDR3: TGTGCCAGCAGTTCACAGGGTCTCGGTGCACAGCCCCAGCATTTT.

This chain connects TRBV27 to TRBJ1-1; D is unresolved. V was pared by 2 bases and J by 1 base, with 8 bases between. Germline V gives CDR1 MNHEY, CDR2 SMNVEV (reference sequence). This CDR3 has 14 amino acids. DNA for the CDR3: TGTGCCAGCAGTTTAACGACGGGGAACACTGAAGCTTTCTTT. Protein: CASSLTTGNTEAFF.

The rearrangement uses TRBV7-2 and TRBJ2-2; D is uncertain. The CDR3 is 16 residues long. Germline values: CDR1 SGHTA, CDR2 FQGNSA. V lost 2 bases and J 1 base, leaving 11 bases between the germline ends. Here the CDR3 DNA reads TGTGCCAGCAGCTTATTTAGTTCGGTGAACACCGGGGAGCTGTTTTTT. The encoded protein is CASSLFSSVNTGELFF. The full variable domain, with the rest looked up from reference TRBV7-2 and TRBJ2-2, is GAGVSQSPSNKVTEKGKDVELRCDPISGHTALYWYRQSLGQGLEFLIYFQGNSAPDKSGLPSDRFSAERTGGSVSTLTIQRTQQEDSAVYLCASSLFSSVNTGELFFGEGSRLTVL.

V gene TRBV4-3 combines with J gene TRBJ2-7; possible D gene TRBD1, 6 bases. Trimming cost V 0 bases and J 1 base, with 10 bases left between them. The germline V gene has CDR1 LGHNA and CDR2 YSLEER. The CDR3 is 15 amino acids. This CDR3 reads CASSQEGGKSYEQYF. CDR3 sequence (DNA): TGCGCCAGCAGCCAAGAAGGGGGTAAATCCTACGAGCAGTACTTC.

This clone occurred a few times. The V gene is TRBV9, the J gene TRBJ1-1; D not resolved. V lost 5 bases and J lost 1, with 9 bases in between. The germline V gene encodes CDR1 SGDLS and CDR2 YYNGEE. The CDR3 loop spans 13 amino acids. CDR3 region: CASSSRQNTEAFF. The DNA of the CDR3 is TGTGCCAGCAGTTCCCGACAGAACACTGAAGCTTTCTTT.

CDR3 nucleotides: TGTGCCAGCAGTGGGCGGGGAGCGAGCGAGCAGTACTTC. Amino acids: CASSGRGASEQYF. V and J are TRBV6-1 and TRBJ2-7, with a possible D match to TRBD2 (6 bases). Per germline, CDR1 MNHNS and CDR2 SASEGT. CDR3 size: 13 residues. The germline V and J ends were trimmed by 4 bases and 6 bases, with 13 bases remaining between them.

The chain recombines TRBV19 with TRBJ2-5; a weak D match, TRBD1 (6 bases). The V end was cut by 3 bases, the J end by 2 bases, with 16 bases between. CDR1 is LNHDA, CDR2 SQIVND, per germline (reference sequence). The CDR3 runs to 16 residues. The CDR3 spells CASSIGGGVVQETQYF. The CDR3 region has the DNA TGTGCCAGTAGTATTGGGGGCGGAGTCGTACAAGAGACCCAGTACTTC.

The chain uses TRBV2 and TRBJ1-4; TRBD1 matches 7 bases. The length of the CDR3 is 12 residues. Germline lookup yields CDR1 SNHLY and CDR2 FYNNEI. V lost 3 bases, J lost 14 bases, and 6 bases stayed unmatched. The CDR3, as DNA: TGTGCCAGCAGTGATCAGGGGGATGCGCTGTTTTTT. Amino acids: CASSDQGDALFF.

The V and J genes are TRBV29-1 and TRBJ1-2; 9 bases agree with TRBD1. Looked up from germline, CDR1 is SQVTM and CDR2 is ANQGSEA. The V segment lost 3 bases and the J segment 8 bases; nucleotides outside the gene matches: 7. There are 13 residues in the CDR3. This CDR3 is CSVDQTGGSGYTF. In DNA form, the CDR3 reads TGCAGCGTTGACCAGACAGGGGGGAGCGGCTACACCTTC.

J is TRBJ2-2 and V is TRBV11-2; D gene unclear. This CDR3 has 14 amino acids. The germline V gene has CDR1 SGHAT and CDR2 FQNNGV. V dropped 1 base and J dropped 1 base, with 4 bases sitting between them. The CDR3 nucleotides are TGTGCCAGCAGCTTAGCTATGAACACCGGGGAGCTGTTTTTT. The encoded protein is CASSLAMNTGELFF. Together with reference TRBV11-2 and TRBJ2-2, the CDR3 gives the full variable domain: EAGVAQSPRYKIIEKRQSVAFWCNPISGHATLYWYQQILGQGPKLLIQFQNNGVVDDSQLPKDRFSAERLKGVDSTLKIQPAKLEDSAVYLCASSLAMNTGELFFGEGSRLTVL.

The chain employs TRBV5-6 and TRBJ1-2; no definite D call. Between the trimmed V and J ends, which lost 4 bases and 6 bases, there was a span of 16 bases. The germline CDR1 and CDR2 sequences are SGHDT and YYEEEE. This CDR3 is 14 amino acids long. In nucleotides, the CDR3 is TGTGCCAGCAGCACGGGAGCGTCGGGTCATGGCTACACCTTC. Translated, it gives CASSTGASGHGYTF.

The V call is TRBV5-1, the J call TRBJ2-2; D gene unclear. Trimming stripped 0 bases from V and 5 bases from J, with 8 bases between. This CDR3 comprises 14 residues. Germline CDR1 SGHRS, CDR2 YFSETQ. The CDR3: CASSLVKLTGELFF. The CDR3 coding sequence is TGCGCCAGCAGCTTGGTAAAGCTGACCGGGGAGCTGTTTTTT.

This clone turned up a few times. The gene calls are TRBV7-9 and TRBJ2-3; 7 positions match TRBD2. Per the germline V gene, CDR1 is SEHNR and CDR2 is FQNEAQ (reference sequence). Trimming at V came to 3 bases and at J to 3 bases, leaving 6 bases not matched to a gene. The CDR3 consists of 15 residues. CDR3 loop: CASSLSLAETDTQYF. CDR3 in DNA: TGTGCCAGCAGCTTGAGTCTAGCGGAAACAGATACGCAGTATTTT.

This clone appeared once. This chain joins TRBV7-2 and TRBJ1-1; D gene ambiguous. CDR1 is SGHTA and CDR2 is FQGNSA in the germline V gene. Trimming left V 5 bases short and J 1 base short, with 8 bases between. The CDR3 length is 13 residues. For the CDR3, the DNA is TGTGCCAGCAGCCGTACGAGGAACACTGAAGCTTTCTTT. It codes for CASSRTRNTEAFF.

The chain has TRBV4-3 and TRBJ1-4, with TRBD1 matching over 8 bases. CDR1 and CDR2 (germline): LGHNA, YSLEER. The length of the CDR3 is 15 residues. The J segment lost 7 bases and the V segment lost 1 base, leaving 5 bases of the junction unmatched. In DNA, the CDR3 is TGCGCCAGCAGCCAAGTAACAGGGGGAGGTGAAAAACTGTTTTTT. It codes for CASSQVTGGGEKLFF.

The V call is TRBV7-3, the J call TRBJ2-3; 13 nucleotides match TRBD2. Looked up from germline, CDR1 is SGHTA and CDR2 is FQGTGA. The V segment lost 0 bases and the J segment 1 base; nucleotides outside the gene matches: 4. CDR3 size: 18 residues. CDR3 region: CASSLTGGLAGRTDTQYF. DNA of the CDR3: TGTGCCAGCAGCTTAACGGGGGGACTAGCGGGGCGCACAGATACGCAGTATTTT.